This entry lists 32 T cell receptor beta chains sequenced from one sample in a study of resident and recirculating memory T cells in vitiligo. TCRdb's table, derived via immunoSEQ multiplex PCR, lists solely in-frame clones and lacks some. The sample includes 70,000 to 75,000 clones, 80% to 95% seen only once; the top ten take less than 5%. Sequencing was carried out using blood. Every receptor here comes from a male donor with vitiligo.

The chain has TRBV4-1 and TRBJ2-5, with 14 bases fitting TRBD2. V trimming: 4 bases; J trimming: 2 bases; junction bases outside the gene matches: 9. The CDR3 length is 18 residues. Germline V gene data show CDR1 as MGHRA and CDR2 as YSYEKL. The CDR3 is CASSRVGLAGGRQETQYF. The CDR3 region has the DNA TGCGCCAGCAGCCGGGTAGGACTAGCGGGGGGCAGACAAGAGACCCAGTACTTC.

The rearrangement links TRBV19 to TRBJ1-4; 7 bases fit TRBD1. Germline values: CDR1 LNHDA, CDR2 SQIVND (reference sequence). This CDR3 has 17 residues. J gave up 0 bases and V 6 bases, and 10 bases lay outside the gene matches. The CDR3 is CASRTTGTPATNEKLFF. CDR3 DNA sequence: TGTGCCAGTAGGACGACAGGGACCCCGGCAACTAATGAAAAACTGTTTTTT. Full variable domain (remainder filled in from reference TRBV19 and TRBJ1-4): DGGITQSPKYLFRKEGQNVTLSCEQNLNHDAMYWYRQDPGQGLRLIYYSQIVNDFQKGDIAEGYSVSREKKESFPLTVTSAQKNPTAFYLCASRTTGTPATNEKLFFGSGTQLSVL.

The genes are TRBV9 and TRBJ2-7; TRBD1 is a possible D gene (5 bases). V was pared by 3 bases and J by 7 bases, with 23 bases between. Germline V CDR1 and CDR2: SGDLS, YYNGEE. This CDR3 region has 16 residues. CDR3 nucleotides: TGTGCCAGCAGCGCCAACTCCAGGGCCACTTTGGGAGAGCAGTACTTC. It translates to CASSANSRATLGEQYF.

J is TRBJ1-5 and V is TRBV23-1; 8 bases line up with TRBD1. TRBV23-1 is treated as an ORF (open reading frame) with a function not yet certain. Trimming removed 8 bases from V and 3 bases from J; junction bases left unmatched: 9. This CDR3 comprises 15 residues. CDR3 region: CASGGLQGDNQPQHF. As DNA, the CDR3 is TGCGCCAGCGGTGGGTTACAGGGGGACAATCAGCCCCAGCATTTT.

V and J are TRBV4-3 and TRBJ2-7, with 11 bases matching TRBD1. J lost 6 bases, V lost 2 bases, and 3 bases had no gene match. CDR3 size: 14 residues. Germline V gene lookup returns CDR1 LGHNA and CDR2 YSLEER. The CDR3: CASSQWTGGGEQYF. The CDR3 DNA reads as TGCGCCAGCAGCCAATGGACAGGGGGCGGCGAGCAGTACTTC.

This clone appeared once. This chain joins TRBV7-2 and TRBJ1-5, with TRBD1 matching over 7 bases. The CDR3 covers 15 residues. Per germline, CDR1 SGHTA and CDR2 FQGNSA. J was trimmed by 2 bases and V by 1 base; bases with no gene match: 2. CDR3 sequence reads: CASSLVTGGNQPQHF. In DNA form, the CDR3 reads TGTGCCAGCAGCTTAGTAACAGGGGGCAATCAGCCCCAGCATTTT.

This CDR3 reads CAISRTGGQETQYF. DNA for the CDR3: TGTGCCATCTCTAGAACTGGGGGGCAAGAGACCCAGTACTTC. The chain carries TRBV10-3 and TRBJ2-5, with D tentatively TRBD2 (6 bases). The CDR3 length is 14 residues. Germline V gene data show CDR1 as ENHRY and CDR2 as SYGVKD. V was pared by 8 bases and J by 2 bases, with 15 bases between.

The rearrangement uses TRBV7-7 and TRBJ2-3; 11 positions agree with TRBD1. V lost 3 bases, J lost 1 base, and 3 bases stayed unmatched. The CDR3 sequence is 16 residues long. Germline values: CDR1 SSHAT, CDR2 FNYEAQ (reference sequence). The CDR3 region is CASSLEGQGGTDTQYF. The CDR3, as DNA: TGTGCCAGCAGCTTGGAGGGACAGGGGGGCACAGATACGCAGTATTTT.

This clone was seen only once. This chain uses TRBV4-2 with TRBJ1-5; D unresolved. The CDR3 is 14 amino acids. V lost 3 bases to trimming and J lost 4 bases, with 10 bases between them. CDR1 is LGHNA and CDR2 is YNFKEQ in the germline V gene. CDR3 in amino acids: CASSHSTGNQPQHF. The CDR3 nucleotides read TGTGCCAGCAGCCACTCCACGGGAAATCAGCCCCAGCATTTT.

The chain has TRBV29-1 and TRBJ2-1; TRBD2 agrees at 12 bases. This CDR3 contains 17 residues. V dropped 5 bases and J dropped 2; count of bases not matched to a gene: 10. The V gene's germline CDR1 is SQVTM and CDR2 ANQGSEA. The CDR3 coding sequence is TGCAGCGTTACTCCGACTAGCGGGGGTGCGGCCTACAATGAGCAGTTCTTC. Amino acids: CSVTPTSGGAAYNEQFF.

This chain uses TRBV4-2 with TRBJ2-7, with TRBD1 as a possible D gene (5 bases). The V gene's germline CDR1 is LGHNA and CDR2 YNFKEQ. The length of the CDR3 is 14 residues. V gave up 9 bases and J gave up 0 bases, with 15 bases separating them. The CDR3 bases are TGTGCCAGTTCTGTGGGGCCACTCTCCTACGAGCAGTACTTC. Its translation: CASSVGPLSYEQYF.

This clone came up once. The rearrangement uses TRBV18 and TRBJ2-7; TRBD1 matches at 7 bases. Trimming at V came to 3 bases and at J to 2 bases, leaving 7 bases not matched to a gene. Germline-derived CDR1 and CDR2 are KGHSH and LQKENI. This CDR3 region has 15 residues. The CDR3 sequence is CASSPEGDRAYEQYF. CDR3 in DNA: TGTGCCAGCTCACCCGAAGGGGACAGAGCCTACGAGCAGTACTTC. The full variable domain, its missing parts supplied by reference TRBV18 and TRBJ2-7, is NAGVMQNPRHLVRRRGQEARLRCSPMKGHSHVYWYRQLPEEGLKFMVYLQKENIIDESGMPKERFSAEFPKEGPSILRIQQVVRGDSAAYFCASSPEGDRAYEQYFGPGTRLTVT.

The CDR3 protein is CASSISRAGGVNIQYF. The CDR3 coding sequence is TGTGCCAGTAGTATATCGCGAGCGGGGGGGGTAAACATTCAGTACTTC. The V gene is TRBV19, the J gene TRBJ2-4; TRBD2 aligns across 10 bases. Germline V gives CDR1 LNHDA, CDR2 SQIVND (reference sequence). The CDR3 extends over 16 amino acids. Trimming took 2 bases from V and 6 from J; bases not matched to a gene: 7.

The CDR3 coding sequence is TGTGCCAGCAGTTTATTCTCTACAGGTGACTATGGCTACACCTTC. This encodes CASSLFSTGDYGYTF. This sequence joins TRBV28 and TRBJ1-2; the D gene is possibly TRBD1 (5 bases). CDR1 is MDHEN, CDR2 SYDVKM, per germline. There are 15 residues in the CDR3. V was trimmed by 1 base and J by 3 bases, leaving 12 bases between them.

This clone was recorded only once. The chain combines TRBV6-5 with TRBJ1-1; 7 nucleotides match TRBD1. CDR1 is MNHEY, CDR2 SVGAGI, per germline. V lost 4 bases and J lost 7; bases outside the gene matches: 9. The CDR3 is 14 amino acids. The CDR3 bases are TGTGCCAGCAGTTTCATCTTTCGACAGGGTGAAGCTTTCTTT. It encodes CASSFIFRQGEAFF.

This rearrangement joins TRBV18 to TRBJ1-5; the D gene is possibly TRBD1 (6 bases). The CDR3 spans 14 residues. The ends were cut back, 3 bases at V and 7 bases at J, with 13 bases in the middle. CDR1 is KGHSH, CDR2 LQKENI, per germline. CDR3 sequence (DNA): TGTGCCAGCTCACCGGGGGGGGCTGGGCAGCCCCAGCATTTT. Translation gives CASSPGGAGQPQHF.

CDR3 amino acids: CATAGQGGNTIYF. CDR3 DNA: TGCGCCACCGCGGGACAGGGAGGAAACACCATATATTTT. The chain recombines TRBV10-2 with TRBJ1-3; 9 bases map to TRBD1. The CDR3 has 13 amino acids. V trimming: 10 bases; J trimming: 4 bases; junction bases outside the gene matches: 5. Germline assignment: CDR1 WSHSY and CDR2 SAAADI.

This clone has a handful of counts. V gene TRBV18 combines with J gene TRBJ1-1; D is perhaps TRBD1 (5 bases). Trimming took off 4 bases at V and 5 bases at J, with 14 bases between the two ends. The V gene's germline CDR1 is KGHSH and CDR2 LQKENI. The CDR3 runs to 14 residues. The CDR3 DNA reads as TGTGCCAGCTCACTGGCAGGGAGGAATACTGAAGCTTTCTTT. The encoded protein is CASSLAGRNTEAFF.

V is TRBV9 and J is TRBJ2-6; D is perhaps TRBD1 (8 bases). CDR1 and CDR2 (germline): SGDLS, YYNGEE. Trimming left V 3 bases short and J 4 bases short, with 20 bases between. CDR3 length equals 18 residues. CDR3 loop: CASSGTGGVVSGANVLTF. As DNA, the CDR3 is TGTGCCAGCAGCGGAACAGGGGGGGTAGTGTCCGGGGCCAACGTCCTGACTTTC.

This chain connects TRBV4-1 to TRBJ2-5; D might be TRBD2 (6 bases). Germline CDR1 MGHRA, CDR2 YSYEKL. The CDR3 covers 16 residues. The V and J ends lost 2 bases and 0 bases respectively, with 13 bases between them. The CDR3 is CASSQIGRIHQETQYF. The CDR3 bases are TGCGCCAGCAGCCAAATTGGGAGGATCCACCAAGAGACCCAGTACTTC.

The chain joins TRBV7-2 to TRBJ2-1, with 11 bases matching TRBD2. The germline gives CDR1 SGHTA, CDR2 FQGNSA. The CDR3 length is 18 residues. V was clipped by 3 bases and J by 0 bases; unmatched bases: 7. CDR3 in DNA: TGTGCCAGCAGCTTTGTTACTAGCGGGGGTAACTCCTACAATGAGCAGTTCTTC. Its translation: CASSFVTSGGNSYNEQFF.

This clone occurred once. This sequence joins TRBV2 and TRBJ2-3, with D perhaps matching TRBD2 (6 bases). The CDR3 contains 11 residues. Between the trimmed V and J ends, which lost 5 bases and 6 bases, there was a span of 6 bases. In germline, CDR1 is SNHLY, CDR2 FYNNEI. DNA of the CDR3: TGTGCCAGCAGTCTAGCGGATACGCAGTATTTT. Its translation is CASSLADTQYF.

The V gene is TRBV5-6, the J gene TRBJ2-7; 9 bases agree with TRBD1. The germline V gene has CDR1 SGHDT and CDR2 YYEEEE. The CDR3 contains 15 residues. The V segment lost 4 bases and the J segment 7 bases; nucleotides outside the gene matches: 12. The CDR3 sequence is CASSIPGQGLKEQYF. The CDR3 region has the DNA TGTGCCAGCAGCATACCGGGACAGGGTTTAAAGGAGCAGTACTTC.

V usage is TRBV21-1 and J usage is TRBJ1-1. TRBV21-1 is a known pseudogene. The CDR3 runs 9 residues. DNA of the CDR3: TGTGCCCCTCCGACTGAAGCTTTCTTT. It encodes CAPPTEAFF.

This chain links TRBV4-3 with TRBJ2-3; D might be TRBD2 (7 bases). This CDR3 has 19 residues. CDR1 and CDR2 from the germline V gene are LGHNA and YSLEER. The V end was cut by 0 bases, the J end by 3 bases, with 22 bases between. CDR3 in DNA: TGCGCCAGCAGCCAAGATACCCGTAAGGGGGGGGGCCCGACAGATACGCAGTATTTT. Translated, it gives CASSQDTRKGGGPTDTQYF.

The gene calls are TRBV28 and TRBJ1-2; 7 nucleotides match TRBD1. The CDR3 covers 14 residues. V lost 4 bases, J lost 5 bases, and 7 bases stayed unmatched. In germline, CDR1 is MDHEN, CDR2 SYDVKM. The CDR3 region is CASSSAQGEYGYTF. As DNA, the CDR3 is TGTGCCAGCAGTTCAGCTCAGGGGGAGTATGGCTACACCTTC.

V gene TRBV5-6 combines with J gene TRBJ1-1; maybe TRBD1 (5 bases). The CDR3 is made up of 14 amino acids. From germline, CDR1 is SGHDT and CDR2 YYEEEE. Trimming stripped 0 bases from V and 11 bases from J, with 17 bases between. Here the CDR3 reads CASSLGGGDRVAFF. The CDR3 coding sequence is TGTGCCAGCAGCTTGGGAGGTGGAGACAGAGTCGCTTTCTTT. The variable domain in full, with the rest retrieved from reference TRBV5-6 and TRBJ1-1, is DAGVTQSPTHLIKTRGQQVTLRCSPKSGHDTVSWYQQALGQGPQFIFQYYEEEERQRGNFPDRFSGHQFPNYSSELNVNALLLGDSALYLCASSLGGGDRVAFFGQGTRLTVV.

This chain uses TRBV5-1 with TRBJ2-3; 11 bases are a match to TRBD2. Trimming at V came to 2 bases and at J to 4 bases, leaving 6 bases not matched to a gene. This CDR3 is 16 amino acids long. The V gene's germline CDR1 is SGHRS and CDR2 YFSETQ. CDR3 protein: CASSFTSGGFSDTQYF. CDR3 DNA: TGCGCCAGCAGCTTCACTAGCGGGGGATTTTCAGATACGCAGTATTTT. The variable domain in full, completed from reference TRBV5-1 and TRBJ2-3, reads KAGVTQTPRYLIKTRGQQVTLSCSPISGHRSVSWYQQTPGQGLQFLFEYFSETQRNKGNFPGRFSGRQFSNSRSEMNVSTLELGDSALYLCASSFTSGGFSDTQYFGPGTRLTVL.

J is TRBJ2-6 and V is TRBV30, with 7 bases matching TRBD1. CDR1 is GTSNPN and CDR2 is SVGIG in the germline V gene (reference sequence). V trimming: 3 bases; J trimming: 0 bases; junction bases outside the gene matches: 8. This CDR3 spans 17 amino acids. The CDR3 loop reads CAWSPGTAVSGANVLTF. For the CDR3, the DNA is TGTGCCTGGAGCCCCGGGACAGCCGTCTCTGGGGCCAACGTCCTGACTTTC.

The V and J genes are TRBV30 and TRBJ2-5; 8 bases agree with TRBD1. The J segment lost 5 bases and the V segment lost 0 bases, leaving 8 bases of the junction unmatched. The CDR3 loop spans 15 amino acids. Germline-derived CDR1 and CDR2 are GTSNPN and SVGIG (reference sequence). Here the CDR3 reads CAWSVGTGQTETQYF. The CDR3 bases are TGTGCCTGGAGTGTAGGGACAGGTCAAACGGAGACCCAGTACTTC.

This clone was counted once. The chain links TRBV21-1 to TRBJ2-7; no DNA check was done on the table's D call, TRBD1. TRBV21-1 is labeled a pseudogene. This CDR3 contains 15 residues. The CDR3 spells CASSTRQESSYEQYF. The CDR3 bases are TGTGCCAGCAGCACCAGACAGGAGAGCTCCTACGAGCAGTACTTC.

Here the CDR3 reads CASSVSREAVGYTF. For the CDR3, the DNA is TGTGCCAGCAGCGTCTCCAGGGAGGCAGTTGGCTACACCTTC. The chain links TRBV7-2 to TRBJ1-2, with D possibly being TRBD1 (5 bases). The V end was cut by 5 bases, the J end by 7 bases, with 17 bases between. Germline loops: CDR1 SGHTA, CDR2 FQGNSA. The CDR3 consists of 14 residues.